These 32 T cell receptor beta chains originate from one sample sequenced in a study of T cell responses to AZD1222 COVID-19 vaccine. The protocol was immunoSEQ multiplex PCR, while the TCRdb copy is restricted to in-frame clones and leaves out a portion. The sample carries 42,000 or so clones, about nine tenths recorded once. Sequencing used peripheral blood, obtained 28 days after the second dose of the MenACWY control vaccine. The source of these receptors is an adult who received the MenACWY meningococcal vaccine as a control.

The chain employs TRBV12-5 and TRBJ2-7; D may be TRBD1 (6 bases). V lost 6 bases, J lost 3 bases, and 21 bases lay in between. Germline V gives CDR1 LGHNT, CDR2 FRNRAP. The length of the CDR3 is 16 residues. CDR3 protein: CASGPNREGRGYEQYF. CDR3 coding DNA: TGTGCTAGTGGCCCTAACCGAGAGGGCAGGGGCTACGAGCAGTACTTC.

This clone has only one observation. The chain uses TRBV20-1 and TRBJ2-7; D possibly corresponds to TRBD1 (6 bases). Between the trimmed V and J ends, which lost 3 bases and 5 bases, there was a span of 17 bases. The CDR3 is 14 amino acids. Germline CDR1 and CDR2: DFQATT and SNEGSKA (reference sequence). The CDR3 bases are TGCAGTGCTAGTACCAGAGTCAGGGGCCACGAGCAGTACTTC. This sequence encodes CSASTRVRGHEQYF.

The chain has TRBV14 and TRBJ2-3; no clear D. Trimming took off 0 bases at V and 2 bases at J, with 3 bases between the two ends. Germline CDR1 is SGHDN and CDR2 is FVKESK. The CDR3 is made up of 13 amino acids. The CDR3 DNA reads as TGTGCCAGCAGCCAAGATCTCACAGATACGCAGTATTTT. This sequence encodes CASSQDLTDTQYF. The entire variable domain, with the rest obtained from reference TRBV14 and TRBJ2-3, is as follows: EAGVTQFPSHSVIEKGQTVTLRCDPISGHDNLYWYRRVMGKEIKFLLHFVKESKQDESGMPNNRFLAERTGGTYSTLKVQPAELEDSGVYFCASSQDLTDTQYFGPGTRLTVL.

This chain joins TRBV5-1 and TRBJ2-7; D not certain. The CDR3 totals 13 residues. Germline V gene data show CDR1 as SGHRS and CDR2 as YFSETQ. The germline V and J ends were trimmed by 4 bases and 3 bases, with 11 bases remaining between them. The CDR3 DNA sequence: TGCGCCAGCAGCCTCACCTGGCTCTACGAGCAGTACTTC. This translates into CASSLTWLYEQYF.

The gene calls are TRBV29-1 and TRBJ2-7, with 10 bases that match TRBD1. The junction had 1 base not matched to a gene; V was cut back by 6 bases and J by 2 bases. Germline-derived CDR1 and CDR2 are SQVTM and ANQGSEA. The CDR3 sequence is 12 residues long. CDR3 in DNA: TGCAGCGTGGGGACAGGGGCCTACGAGCAGTACTTC. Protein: CSVGTGAYEQYF.

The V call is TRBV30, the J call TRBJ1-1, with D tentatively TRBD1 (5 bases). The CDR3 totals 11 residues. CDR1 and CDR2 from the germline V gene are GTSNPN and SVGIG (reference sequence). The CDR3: CAWGITTEAFF. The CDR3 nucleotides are TGTGCGTGGGGGATTACTACTGAAGCTTTCTTT. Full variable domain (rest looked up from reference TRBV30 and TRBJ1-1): SQTIHQWPATLVQPVGSPLSLECTVEGTSNPNLYWYRQAAGRGLQLLFYSVGIGQISSEVPQNLSASRPQDRQFILSSKKLLLSDSGFYLCAWGITTEAFFGQGTRLTVV.

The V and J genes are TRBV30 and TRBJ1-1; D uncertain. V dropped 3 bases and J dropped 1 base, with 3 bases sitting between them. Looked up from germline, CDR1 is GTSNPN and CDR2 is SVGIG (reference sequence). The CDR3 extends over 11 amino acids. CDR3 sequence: CAWRTNTEAFF. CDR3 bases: TGTGCCTGGAGGACGAACACTGAAGCTTTCTTT.

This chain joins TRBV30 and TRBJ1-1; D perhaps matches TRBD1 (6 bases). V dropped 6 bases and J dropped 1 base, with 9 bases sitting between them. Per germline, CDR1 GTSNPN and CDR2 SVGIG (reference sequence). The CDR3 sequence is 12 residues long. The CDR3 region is CACTRGNTEAFF. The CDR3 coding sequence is TGTGCCTGTACCAGGGGGAACACTGAAGCTTTCTTT.

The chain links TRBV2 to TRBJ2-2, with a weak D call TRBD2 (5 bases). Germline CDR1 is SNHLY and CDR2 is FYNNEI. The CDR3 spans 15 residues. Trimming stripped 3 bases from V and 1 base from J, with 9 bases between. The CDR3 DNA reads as TGTGCCAGCAGTGATGGCGGGTGGAACACCGGGGAGCTGTTTTTT. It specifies CASSDGGWNTGELFF. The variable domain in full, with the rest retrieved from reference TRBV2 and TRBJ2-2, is EPEVTQTPSHQVTQMGQEVILRCVPISNHLYFYWYRQILGQKVEFLVSFYNNEISEKSEIFDDQFSVERPDGSNFTLKIRSTKLEDSAMYFCASSDGGWNTGELFFGEGSRLTVL.

CDR3 protein: CASSSTSGRDTQYF. The CDR3 nucleotides read TGTGCCAGCAGTTCGACTAGCGGGCGGGATACGCAGTATTTT. The chain uses TRBV2 and TRBJ2-3, with 10 bases identical to TRBD2. The CDR3 loop spans 14 amino acids. Germline V gene data show CDR1 as SNHLY and CDR2 as FYNNEI. The ends lost 5 bases at V and 6 bases at J; junction bases unmatched: 5.

The CDR3 coding sequence is TGTGCCAGCAGTGAAACAGGGGACTCTGAAAAACTGTTTTTT. Its translation: CASSETGDSEKLFF. This sequence joins TRBV28 and TRBJ1-4, with TRBD1 matching 7 bases. The junction had 7 bases not matched to a gene; V was cut back by 5 bases and J by 7 bases. The CDR3 extends over 14 amino acids. Germline assignment: CDR1 MDHEN and CDR2 SYDVKM. The whole variable domain, filled in from reference TRBV28 and TRBJ1-4, reads DVKVTQSSRYLVKRTGEKVFLECVQDMDHENMFWYRQDPGLGLRLIYFSYDVKMKEKGDIPEGYSVSREKKERFSLILESASTNQTSMYLCASSETGDSEKLFFGSGTQLSVL.

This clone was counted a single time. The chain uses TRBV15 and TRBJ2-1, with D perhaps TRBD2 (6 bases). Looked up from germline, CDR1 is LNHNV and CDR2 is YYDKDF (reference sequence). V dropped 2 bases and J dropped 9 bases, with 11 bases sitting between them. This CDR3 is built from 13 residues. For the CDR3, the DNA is TGTGCCACCAGCAGATCTACTAGCTTTGAGCAGTTCTTC. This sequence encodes CATSRSTSFEQFF.

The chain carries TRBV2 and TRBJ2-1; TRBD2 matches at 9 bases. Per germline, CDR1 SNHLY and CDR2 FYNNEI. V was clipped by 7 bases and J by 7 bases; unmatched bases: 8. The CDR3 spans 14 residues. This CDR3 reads CASMLAGDRNEQFF. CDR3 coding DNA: TGTGCCAGCATGTTAGCGGGAGATCGTAATGAGCAGTTCTTC. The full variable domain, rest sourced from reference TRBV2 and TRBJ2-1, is EPEVTQTPSHQVTQMGQEVILRCVPISNHLYFYWYRQILGQKVEFLVSFYNNEISEKSEIFDDQFSVERPDGSNFTLKIRSTKLEDSAMYFCASMLAGDRNEQFFGPGTRLTVL.

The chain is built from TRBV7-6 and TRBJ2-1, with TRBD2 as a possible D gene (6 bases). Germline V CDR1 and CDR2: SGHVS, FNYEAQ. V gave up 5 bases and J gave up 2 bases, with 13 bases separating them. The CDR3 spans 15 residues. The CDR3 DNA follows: TGTGCCAGCAGCCAGATAGCGGCTACCTACAATGAGCAGTTCTTC. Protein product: CASSQIAATYNEQFF.

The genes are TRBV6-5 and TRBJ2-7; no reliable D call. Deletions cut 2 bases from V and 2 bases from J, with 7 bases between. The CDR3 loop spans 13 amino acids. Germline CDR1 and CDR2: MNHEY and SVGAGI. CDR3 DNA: TGTGCCAGCAGTTACGGCGGAACCTACGAGCAGTACTTC. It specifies CASSYGGTYEQYF.

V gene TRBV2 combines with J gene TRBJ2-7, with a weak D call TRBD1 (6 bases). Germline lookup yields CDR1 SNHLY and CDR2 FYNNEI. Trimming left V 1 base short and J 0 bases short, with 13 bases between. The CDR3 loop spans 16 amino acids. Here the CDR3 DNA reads TGTGCCAGCAGTGAAGTGGTAGACAGGACCTCCTACGAGCAGTACTTC. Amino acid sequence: CASSEVVDRTSYEQYF.

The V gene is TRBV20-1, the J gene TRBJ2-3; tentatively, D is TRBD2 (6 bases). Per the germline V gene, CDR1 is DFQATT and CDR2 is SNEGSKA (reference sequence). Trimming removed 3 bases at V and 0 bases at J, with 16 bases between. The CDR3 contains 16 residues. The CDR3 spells CSASLVGRPSTDTQYF. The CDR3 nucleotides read TGCAGTGCTAGTCTAGTCGGGAGACCCAGCACAGATACGCAGTATTTT.

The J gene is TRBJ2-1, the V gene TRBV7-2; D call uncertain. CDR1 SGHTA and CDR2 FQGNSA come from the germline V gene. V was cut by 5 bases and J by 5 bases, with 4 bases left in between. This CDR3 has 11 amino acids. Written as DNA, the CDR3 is TGTGCCAGCAGCGGACACAATGAGCAGTTCTTC. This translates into CASSGHNEQFF.

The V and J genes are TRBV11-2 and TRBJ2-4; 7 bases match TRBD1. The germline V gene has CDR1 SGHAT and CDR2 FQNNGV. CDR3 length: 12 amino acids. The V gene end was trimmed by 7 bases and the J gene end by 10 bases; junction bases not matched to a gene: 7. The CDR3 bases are TGTGCCAGCAACCGGGACAGAGATATTCAGTACTTC. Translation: CASNRDRDIQYF.

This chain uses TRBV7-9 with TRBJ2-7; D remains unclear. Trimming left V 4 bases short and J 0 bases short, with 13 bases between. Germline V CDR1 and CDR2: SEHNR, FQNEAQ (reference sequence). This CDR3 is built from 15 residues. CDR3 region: CASSSAPPSSYEQYF. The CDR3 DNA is TGTGCCAGCAGCTCGGCCCCTCCTAGCTCCTACGAGCAGTACTTC.

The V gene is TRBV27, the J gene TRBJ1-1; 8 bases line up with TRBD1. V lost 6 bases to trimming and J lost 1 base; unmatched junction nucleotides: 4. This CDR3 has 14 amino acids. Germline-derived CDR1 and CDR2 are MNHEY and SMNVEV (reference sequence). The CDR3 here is CASRRQGWNTEAFF. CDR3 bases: TGTGCCAGCAGGCGACAGGGGTGGAACACTGAAGCTTTCTTT.

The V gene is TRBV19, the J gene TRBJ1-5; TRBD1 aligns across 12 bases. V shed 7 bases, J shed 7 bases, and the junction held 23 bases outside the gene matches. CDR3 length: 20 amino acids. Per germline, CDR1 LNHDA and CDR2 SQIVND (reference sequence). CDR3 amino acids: CASTPLSRDRGRRIMQPQHF. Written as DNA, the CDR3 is TGTGCCAGTACCCCTCTTTCCCGGGACAGGGGGCGCAGGATAATGCAGCCCCAGCATTTT.

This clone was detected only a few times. This chain's CDR3 is CASSKVDGELFF. The DNA for the CDR3 is TGTGCCAGCTCAAAGGTCGACGGGGAGCTGTTTTTT. The chain carries TRBV6-5 and TRBJ2-2; D gene ambiguous. The CDR3 is made up of 12 amino acids. Trimming cost V 8 bases and J 7 bases, with 11 bases left between them. CDR1 and CDR2 from the germline V gene are MNHEY and SVGAGI.

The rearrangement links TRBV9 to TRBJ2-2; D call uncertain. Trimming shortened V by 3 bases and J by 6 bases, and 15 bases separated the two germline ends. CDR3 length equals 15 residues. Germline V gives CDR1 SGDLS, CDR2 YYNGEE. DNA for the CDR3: TGTGCCAGCAGCGCCGCTTCCCGTGACCCCGGGGAGCTGTTTTTT. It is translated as CASSAASRDPGELFF.

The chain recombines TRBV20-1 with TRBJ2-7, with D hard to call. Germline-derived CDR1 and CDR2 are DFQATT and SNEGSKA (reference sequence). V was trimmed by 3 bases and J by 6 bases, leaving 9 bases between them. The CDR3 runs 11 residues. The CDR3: CSASFAGEQYF. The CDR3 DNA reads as TGCAGTGCTAGTTTTGCAGGCGAGCAGTACTTC.

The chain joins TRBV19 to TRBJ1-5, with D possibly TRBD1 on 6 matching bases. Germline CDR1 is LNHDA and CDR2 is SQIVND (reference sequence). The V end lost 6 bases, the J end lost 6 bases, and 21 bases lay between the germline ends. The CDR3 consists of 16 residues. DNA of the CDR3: TGTGCCAGTAGACGAACACAGGGATTGGCAAGTCAGCCCCAGCATTTT. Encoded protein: CASRRTQGLASQPQHF.

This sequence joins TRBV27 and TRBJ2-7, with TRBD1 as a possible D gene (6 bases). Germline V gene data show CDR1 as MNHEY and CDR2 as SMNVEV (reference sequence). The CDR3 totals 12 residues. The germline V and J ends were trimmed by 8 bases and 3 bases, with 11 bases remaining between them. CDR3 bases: TGTGCCAGCCGGGACAACAGCTACGAGCAGTACTTC. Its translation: CASRDNSYEQYF.

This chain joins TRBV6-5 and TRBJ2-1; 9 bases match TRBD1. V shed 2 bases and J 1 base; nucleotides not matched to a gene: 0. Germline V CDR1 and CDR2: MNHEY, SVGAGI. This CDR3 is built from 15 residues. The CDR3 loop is CASSYGTGSYNEQFF. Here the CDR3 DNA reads TGTGCCAGCAGTTACGGGACAGGGTCCTACAATGAGCAGTTCTTC.

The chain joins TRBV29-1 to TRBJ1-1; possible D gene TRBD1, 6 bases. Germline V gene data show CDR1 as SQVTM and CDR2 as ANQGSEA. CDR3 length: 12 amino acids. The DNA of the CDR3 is TGCAGTACCGGGGGCTCAATTAGTGAAGCTTTCTTT. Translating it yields CSTGGSISEAFF. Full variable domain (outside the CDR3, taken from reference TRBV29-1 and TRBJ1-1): SAVISQKPSRDICQRGTSLTIQCQVDSQVTMMFWYRQQPGQSLTLIATANQGSEATYESGFVIDKFPISRPNLTFSTLTVSNMSPEDSSIYLCSTGGSISEAFFGQGTRLTVV.

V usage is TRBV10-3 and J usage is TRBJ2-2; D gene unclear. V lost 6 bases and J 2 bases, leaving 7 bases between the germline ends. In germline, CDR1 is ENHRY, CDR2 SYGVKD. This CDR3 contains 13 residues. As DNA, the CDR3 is TGTGCCATCAGGGACGCAAACACCGGGGAGCTGTTTTTT. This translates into CAIRDANTGELFF.

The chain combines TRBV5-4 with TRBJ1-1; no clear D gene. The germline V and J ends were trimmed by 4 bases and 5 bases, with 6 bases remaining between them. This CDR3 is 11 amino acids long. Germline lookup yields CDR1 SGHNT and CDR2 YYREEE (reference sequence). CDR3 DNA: TGTGCCAGCAGCACGGCGACTGAAGCTTTCTTT. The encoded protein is CASSTATEAFF. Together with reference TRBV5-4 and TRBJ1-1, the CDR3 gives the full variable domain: ETGVTQSPTHLIKTRGQQVTLRCSSQSGHNTVSWYQQALGQGPQFIFQYYREEENGRGNFPPRFSGLQFPNYSSELNVNALELDDSALYLCASSTATEAFFGQGTRLTVV.

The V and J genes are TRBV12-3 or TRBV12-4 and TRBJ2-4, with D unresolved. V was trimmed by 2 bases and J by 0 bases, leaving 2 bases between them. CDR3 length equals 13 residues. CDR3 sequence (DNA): TGTGCCAGCAGTTTAATAGCCAAAAACATTCAGTACTTC. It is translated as CASSLIAKNIQYF.